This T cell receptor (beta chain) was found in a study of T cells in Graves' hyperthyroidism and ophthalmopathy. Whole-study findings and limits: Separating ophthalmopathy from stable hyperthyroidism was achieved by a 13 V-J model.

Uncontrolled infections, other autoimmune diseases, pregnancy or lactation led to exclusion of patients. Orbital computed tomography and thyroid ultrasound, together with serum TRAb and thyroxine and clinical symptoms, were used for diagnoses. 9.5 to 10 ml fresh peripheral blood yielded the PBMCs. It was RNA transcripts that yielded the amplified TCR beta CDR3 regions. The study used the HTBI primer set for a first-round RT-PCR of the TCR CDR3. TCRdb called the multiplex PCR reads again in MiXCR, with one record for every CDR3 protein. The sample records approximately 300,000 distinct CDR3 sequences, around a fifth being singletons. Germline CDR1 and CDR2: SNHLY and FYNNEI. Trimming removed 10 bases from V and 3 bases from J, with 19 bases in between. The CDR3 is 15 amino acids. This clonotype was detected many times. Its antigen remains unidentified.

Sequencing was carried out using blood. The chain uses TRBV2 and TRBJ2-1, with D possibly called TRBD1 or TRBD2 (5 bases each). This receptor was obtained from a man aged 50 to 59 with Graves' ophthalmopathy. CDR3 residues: CATDQHGGNYNEQFF. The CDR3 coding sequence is TGTGCCACCGACCAACATGGGGGTAACTACAATGAGCAGTTCTTC.